This T cell receptor beta chain stems from a study of blood T cell repertoires in COVID-19. Study-wide background: Samples of COVID-19 (acute and convalescent) were obtained from the United States, Italy and Spain. From T cells, B-cell-depleted T cells, or PBMCs came the material, which was cDNA or gDNA.

Authors' analysis steps: How many nucleated cells were present was estimated from reference gene primer amplification. The table came from immunoSEQ multiplex PCR; TCRdb's copy has only in-frame clones and leaves some out. V and J calls and clone size are copied from that table; D and trimming were computed from the DNA. The table records about 210,000 clones, 70% to 90% of them present only once. CDR3 size: 17 residues. Germline V gene data show CDR1 as MGHDK and CDR2 as SYGVNS. Trimming at V came to 1 base and at J to 1 base, leaving 8 bases not matched to a gene. The sequencing input was peripheral blood. The J gene is TRBJ2-5, the V gene TRBV25-1, with 8 bases lining up with TRBD2. The sequence derives from a woman between 35 and 50 years old with acute or convalescent COVID-19. This CDR3 is CASSESPRTSFQETQYF. For the CDR3, the DNA is TGTGCCAGCAGTGAATCCCCGAGGACTAGCTTCCAAGAGACCCAGTACTTC.